This T cell receptor beta chain was obtained from a study of T cells in tuberculosis. Whole-study findings and limits: Smaller distances to GMM-specific TCRs suggested their expansion in active tuberculosis. Smaller alpha distances in active tuberculosis partly reflected shorter CDR3-alpha lengths.

The V and J ends lost 0 bases and 4 bases, in that order; junction bases with no gene match: 12. The germline gives CDR1 SGDLS, CDR2 YYNGEE. This CDR3 contains 18 residues. A remark on this clone: Its target is not known.

Produced via immunoSEQ multiplex PCR; TCRdb's table is partial and in-frame only. The sample includes tens of thousands of clones, about 95% of them seen just once. The V call is TRBV9, the J call TRBJ2-1; 8 bases match TRBD2. Sequenced material: PBMCs. This sequence was found in a donor aged 10 to 29 with latent tuberculosis or without tuberculosis infection. The DNA for the CDR3 is TGTGCCAGCAGCGTAGCTCGTATTAGCGGGGTAGGGTACAATGAGCAGTTCTTC. Its protein is CASSVARISGVGYNEQFF.